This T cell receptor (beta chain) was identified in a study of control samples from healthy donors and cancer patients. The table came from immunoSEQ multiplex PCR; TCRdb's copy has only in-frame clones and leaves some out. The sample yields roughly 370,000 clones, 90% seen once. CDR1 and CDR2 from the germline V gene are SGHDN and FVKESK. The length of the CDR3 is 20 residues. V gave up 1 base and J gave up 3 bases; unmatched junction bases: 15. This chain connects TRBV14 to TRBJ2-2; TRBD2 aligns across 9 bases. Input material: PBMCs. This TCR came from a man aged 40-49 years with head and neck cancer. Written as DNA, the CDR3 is TGTGCCAGCAGCCAAGCGCCCTGGCGGGAGGGCCTTATGGACACCGGGGAGCTGTTTTTT. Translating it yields CASSQAPWREGLMDTGELFF.